The present T cell receptor beta chain was sequenced within a study of T cell changes during pregnancy in multiple sclerosis (dated by TCRdb to 2018 to 2020). With regard to the full study: The study examined how the T cell repertoire changed over the course of pregnancy in women with multiple sclerosis.

The library was built by means of the immunoSEQ multiplex PCR assay. This immuneACCESS table, as held by TCRdb, lists in-frame sequences with V and J called but not all clones. Of the missing ones, under half trace to an unresolved V gene in checked studies; the others have no known cause. This sample holds approximately 100,000 clones; approximately 90% were observed only once. 3% to 3.5% of the sample lies in the top ten. As encoded in the germline V gene, CDR1 is SGDLS while CDR2 is YYNGEE. V ends up 3 bases short and J 5 bases short, with an unmatched junction base count of 5. Its CDR3 holds 16 amino acids, cysteine through phenylalanine. Of the read, only the CDR3 DNA is kept; its 48 bases are in frame from base 1. A remark on this clone: No antigen is known for it. Base qualities are missing; no much larger clone stands one base away.

This chain is built from TRBV9 and TRBJ2-2, with 12 junctional bases fitting TRBD1. This specimen consisted of peripheral blood, obtained after pregnancy. This sequence was found in a female donor with multiple sclerosis, enrolled in a pregnancy study. In nucleotides, the sequence is TGTGCCAGCAGCGCACGGGACAGGGGGCTAACCGGGGAGCTGTTTTTT. Translated, it gives CASSARDRGLTGELFF.